This T cell receptor (beta chain) was sequenced during a study of blood T cell repertoires in COVID-19. Overall study: Acute and convalescent COVID-19 specimens originated in the United States, Italy and Spain. Sample material is recorded as cDNA or gDNA derived from T cells, B-cell-depleted T cells, or PBMCs.

Assay used: immunoSEQ multiplex PCR; TCRdb lists only in-frame clones, some missing. The data hold roughly 120,000 clones, with less than 85% observed a single time. This CDR3 region has 14 residues. Trimming took off 0 bases at V and 11 bases at J, with 16 bases between the two ends. Per germline, CDR1 KGHSH and CDR2 LQKENI. This receptor was taken from a man aged 50 to 60 with acute or convalescent COVID-19. The genes are TRBV18 and TRBJ1-1; D not resolved. The sequenced sample was peripheral blood. For the CDR3, the DNA is TGTGCCAGCTCACCACCGGGAGAAAAATTTCGGGCTTTCTTT. Its translation: CASSPPGEKFRAFF.